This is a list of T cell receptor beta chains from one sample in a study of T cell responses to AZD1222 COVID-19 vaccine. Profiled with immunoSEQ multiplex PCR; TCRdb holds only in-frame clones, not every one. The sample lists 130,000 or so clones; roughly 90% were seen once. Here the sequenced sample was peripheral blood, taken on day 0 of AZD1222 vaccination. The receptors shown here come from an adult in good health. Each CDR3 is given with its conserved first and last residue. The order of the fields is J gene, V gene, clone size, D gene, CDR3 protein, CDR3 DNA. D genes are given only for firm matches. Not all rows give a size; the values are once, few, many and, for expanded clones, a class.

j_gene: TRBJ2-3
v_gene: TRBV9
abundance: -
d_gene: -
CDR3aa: CASSPFVSLTTTDTQYF
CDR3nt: TGTGCCAGCAGCCCCTTTGTTTCGCTTACGACCACAGATACGCAGTATTTT

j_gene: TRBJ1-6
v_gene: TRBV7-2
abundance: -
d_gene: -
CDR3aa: CASSKNYESAPLHF
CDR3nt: TGTGCCAGCAGTAAAAACTACGAGTCCGCACCCCTCCACTTT

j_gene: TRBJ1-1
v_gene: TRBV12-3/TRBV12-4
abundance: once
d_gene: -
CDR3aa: CASSLGGTAEAFF
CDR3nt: TGTGCCAGCAGTTTAGGGGGTACCGCTGAAGCTTTCTTT

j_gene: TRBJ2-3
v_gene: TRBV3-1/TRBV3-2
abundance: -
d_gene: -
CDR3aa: CASSQSRADTQYF
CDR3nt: TGTGCCAGCAGCCAATCTCGGGCAGATACGCAGTATTTT

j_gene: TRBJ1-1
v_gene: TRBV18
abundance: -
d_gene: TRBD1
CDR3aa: CASSPPEDRGRYTKAFF
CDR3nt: TGTGCCAGCTCACCACCGGAGGACAGGGGGCGATACACTAAAGCTTTCTTT

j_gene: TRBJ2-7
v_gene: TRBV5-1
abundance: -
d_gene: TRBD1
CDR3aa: CASSVGQGALYEQYF
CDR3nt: TGCGCCAGCAGCGTCGGTCAGGGGGCCCTCTACGAGCAGTACTTC

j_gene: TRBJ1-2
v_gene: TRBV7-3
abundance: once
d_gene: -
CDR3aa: CASSKGQLSNYGYTF
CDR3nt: TGTGCCAGCAGCAAAGGACAGTTATCTAACTATGGCTACACCTTC

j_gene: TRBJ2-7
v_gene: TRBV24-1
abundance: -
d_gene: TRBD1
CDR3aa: CATSDSDRERQYF
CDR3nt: TGTGCCACCAGTGATTCGGACAGGGAGAGGCAGTACTTC

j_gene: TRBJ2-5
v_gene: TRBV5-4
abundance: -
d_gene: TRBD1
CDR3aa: CASSHRGQETQYF
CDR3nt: TGTGCCAGCAGTCACAGGGGTCAAGAGACCCAGTACTTC

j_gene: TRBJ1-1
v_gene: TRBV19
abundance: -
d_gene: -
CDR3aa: CASSIDGTRLGNTEAFF
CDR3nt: TGTGCCAGTAGTATTGATGGCACAAGACTAGGGAACACTGAAGCTTTCTTT

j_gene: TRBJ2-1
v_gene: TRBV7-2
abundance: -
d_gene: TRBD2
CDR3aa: CASSLFSSGRTYNEQFF
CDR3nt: TGTGCCAGCAGCTTGTTCTCTAGCGGGCGGACCTACAATGAGCAGTTCTTC

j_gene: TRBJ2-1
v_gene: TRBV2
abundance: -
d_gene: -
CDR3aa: CASSEQGVGQFF
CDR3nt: TGTGCCAGCAGTGAACAGGGCGTCGGGCAGTTCTTC

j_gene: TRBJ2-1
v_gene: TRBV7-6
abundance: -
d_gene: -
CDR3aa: CASSSTRQWGGGEQFF
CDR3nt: TGTGCCAGCAGCTCTACTAGACAGTGGGGTGGGGGTGAGCAGTTCTTC

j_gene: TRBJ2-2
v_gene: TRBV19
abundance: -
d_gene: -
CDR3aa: CASSMAGAETGELFF
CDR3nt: TGTGCCAGTAGTATGGCGGGGGCTGAGACCGGGGAGCTGTTTTTT

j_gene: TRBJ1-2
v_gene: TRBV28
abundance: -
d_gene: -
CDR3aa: CAGQPGREGGYTF
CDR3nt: TGTGCCGGACAACCGGGACGGGAGGGTGGCTACACCTTC

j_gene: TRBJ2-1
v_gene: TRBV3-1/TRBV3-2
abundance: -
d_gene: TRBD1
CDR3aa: CASSRTRDRGVEQFF
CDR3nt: TGTGCCAGCAGCAGAACTAGGGACAGGGGTGTTGAGCAGTTCTTC

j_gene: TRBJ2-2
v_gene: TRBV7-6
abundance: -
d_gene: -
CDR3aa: CASSSIQGTGELFF
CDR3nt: TGTGCCAGCAGCTCTATACAGGGCACCGGGGAGCTGTTTTTT

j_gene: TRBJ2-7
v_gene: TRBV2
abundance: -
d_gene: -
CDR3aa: CASTKGNMDYEQYF
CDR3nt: TGTGCCAGCACCAAGGGTAACATGGACTACGAGCAGTACTTC

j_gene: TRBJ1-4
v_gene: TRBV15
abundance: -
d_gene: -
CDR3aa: CATSIGSNEKLFF
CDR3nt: TGTGCCACCAGCATAGGCTCTAATGAAAAACTGTTTTTT

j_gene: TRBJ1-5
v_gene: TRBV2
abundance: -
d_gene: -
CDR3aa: CASSETEQPQHF
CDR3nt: TGTGCCAGCAGTGAAACGGAGCAGCCCCAGCATTTT

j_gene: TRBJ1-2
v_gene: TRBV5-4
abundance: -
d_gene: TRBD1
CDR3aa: CASSFSGTGDYGYTF
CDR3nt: TGTGCCAGCAGCTTCTCTGGGACAGGGGACTATGGCTACACCTTC